This T cell receptor (beta chain) emerged from a study of T cells after yellow fever vaccination. Synthesis of TCR cDNA relied on 5'RACE template switching, which attached a universal primer site and UMIs. Using its own MiXCR run on the 5' RACE reads, TCRdb lists one record per CDR3 protein. The data contain 400,000 to 450,000 distinct CDR3 sequences, about 17% of them singletons. Remarks on this clonotype: Its matching antigen is unknown.

Trimming cost V 3 bases and J 0 bases, with 9 bases left between them. The CDR3 loop spans 15 amino acids. The V gene's germline CDR1 is MGHRA and CDR2 YSYEKL. Study observations and caveats: Most primary-vaccination clones reappeared after the booster (about 96% CD4, 85% to 90% CD8). By day 5 rather than day 15, the secondary response had peaked, though it was weaker.

The TCR comes from a man aged 18 to 30 who received the YFV17D yellow fever vaccine. The chain couples TRBV4-1 to TRBJ2-4; D gene unclear. Here the sequenced sample was PBMCs, taken before the yellow fever booster vaccination. In DNA, the CDR3 is TGCGCCAGCAGCCAGCACCGATTAGCCAAAAACATTCAGTACTTC. Translated: CASSQHRLAKNIQYF.